Reported below is one T cell receptor (beta chain). Its target antigen remains unknown. The record has no base qualities; no much larger clone is one base away. The donors were healthy, HIV-negative adults who had no recently reported acute infections or vaccinations. Every donor was a Caucasian adult residing in Nashville, Tennessee, USA. CD4+ T cells were enriched by magnetic negative selection, after which naive cells were positively selected on CD45RA and the negative fraction was taken as the memory subset. Blood was collected by leukapheresis, and PBMCs were isolated by Ficoll-Histopaque density gradient centrifugation and then cryopreserved in liquid nitrogen vapor phase. Analytical flow cytometry was used to check the purity and quantity of every magnetically sorted T cell population. Genomic DNA was isolated from each sorted fraction and quantified by UV absorbance on a Nanodrop 2000c. The data were taken from a study of shared clonotypes between healthy human individuals (TCRdb year 2020). At the level of the whole study: The cohort comprised two women and a few men aged 18 to 49 years. For each donor, three plates each were used for CD4 naive and CD4 memory, two plates were used for CD8 naive, and one plate was used for CD8 memory. To increase sequencing depth and limit assay-specific biases, TCR repertoire library preparation and sequencing were carried out by different laboratories using diverse techniques. Each donor's leukapheresis produced roughly between roughly 0.94 and 9.5 billion PBMCs. The study deeply sequenced blood TCR repertoires of five healthy adults to estimate repertoire size and the extent of clonotype sharing between individuals. On the study overall, not on this receptor specifically: Across a handful of donors, 4.5% to 6.5% of naive CD4, 3% to 4% of naive CD8, about 2.3% of memory CD4, and under 0.45% of memory CD8 clonotypes were shared. Compared with non-shared clonotypes, the clonotypes found in all four sorted-subset donors had higher generation probabilities. Because the study included only a small number of donors, the genetic and exposure-history diversity represented was limited. Even with the large sequencing depth, rarefaction of the sorted-subset datasets indicated that sequencing was incomplete. Naive subsets generally had larger estimated clonotype richness than memory subsets did. Based on pairwise subsampling, the degree of clonotype sharing among donors was expected to be affected by sequencing depth. Sampling was limited to blood, and TCR repertoires in tissue likely differ from TCR repertoires in blood.

From the cysteine up to the phenylalanine, the CDR3 has a length of 16 residues. Just the 48-base CDR3 DNA is kept, in frame starting at base 1. The CDR1 and CDR2 encoded by the germline V gene are SQVTM and ANQGSEA. V lost 6 bases and J lost 1 base, and the count of bases not matched to a germline gene is 13. TCR CDR3 regions were amplified from genomic DNA by multiplex PCR using the deep immunoSEQ assay. Extracted genomic DNA from each cell subset was distributed evenly across all wells of several immunoSEQ 96-well plates, and each plate was treated as a replicate. Each replicate PCR for sorted subsets received about 220 ng genomic DNA, equal to about 30,000 T cell genomes. Purified libraries were quantified with a Qubit 3.0 fluorometer, sized on a Bioanalyzer 2100, and re-quantified with the KAPA Library Quantification kit. Each immunoSEQ 96-well plate was sequenced on its own single-read 150-cycle Illumina NextSeq 550 flow cell. The authors processed their data as follows. Because the immunoSEQ output held only junctional sequences and lacked quality scores, the filtering could not match the filtering applied to full-length reads. To assign V/J genes and CDR3, sequences were annotated using PyIR, a Python wrapper for IgBLAST v1.9, with IMGT germline references. Reads were removed for weak V/J assignments (E-value above 1e-6), missing CDR3, stop codons, out-of-frame junctions, or ambiguous translated residues. V3J clonotypes were defined as sequences sharing an identical inferred V gene, J gene, and CDR3 amino acid sequence. The percentage overlap between two repertoires was calculated by dividing the number of shared unique clonotypes by the size of the smaller repertoire. Repertoire richness was assessed with RTK rarefaction, the Chao1 estimator, and Recon v2.1 estimates of unobserved clonotypes. OLGA was used to compute generation probabilities for all TCRbeta clonotypes that the gDNA method yielded from a handful of donors. Here the immuneACCESS table is served through TCRdb, limited to in-frame sequences with V and J called. Missing clones are a known gap in these copies; in checked studies unresolved V genes cover under half, and the rest lacks a known reason. Clonal size and the V and J genes are those of that table, whereas D and trimming came from the DNA. For this sample there are about 2.3 million clones; over 85% appear just once. 0.39% of the sample goes to the ten largest clones.

The sample comprised naive CD4+ T cells from PBMCs. Sample cell subset or site, as interpreted from the label and publication: CD45RA+ positively selected. The receptor comes from a man aged 18 to 30 in good health. Some clones in this sample may be carry-over from other donors' samples. This sequence uses TRBV29-1 and TRBJ1-1; 8 central nucleotides agree with TRBD1. The bases read TGCAGCGTGGTCAGACAGGGGACCAAAACGAACACTGAAGCTTTCTTT. This gives the protein CSVVRQGTKTNTEAFF.